This TCR beta chain comes out of a study of blood T cell repertoires in COVID-19. Study summary: Italy, Spain and the United States were the sources of the convalescent and acute COVID-19 samples. The cDNA or gDNA used as material had been derived from T cells, B-cell-depleted T cells, or PBMCs.

Trimming shortened V by 8 bases and J by 4 bases, and 11 bases separated the two germline ends. The CDR3 runs to 13 residues. Under the authors' procedure: Amplification from reference gene primers served as the basis for estimated nucleated cell counts. TCRdb's copy holds only in-frame clones and misses some; the assay was immunoSEQ multiplex PCR. V and J calls and clone size are given by that table; D and trimming were obtained from the DNA. The sample comprises 200,000 to 250,000 clones, roughly 83% of which are singletons, and just over 2.5% rests with the top ten. The TCR originated in a woman in her 70s with active or convalescent COVID-19. This chain joins TRBV12-3 or TRBV12-4 and TRBJ1-4; no definite D call. The sequencing sample was made of peripheral blood. In DNA, the CDR3 is TGTGCCAGCCTGACACCGTTTAATGAAAAACTGTTTTTT. Amino acid sequence: CASLTPFNEKLFF.